Detailed here is one T cell receptor beta chain. This CDR3 has 13 amino acids. Germline CDR1 is SGHVS and CDR2 is FNYEAQ. Trimming took off 0 bases at V and 2 bases at J, with 5 bases between the two ends. The sample comes from a study of control samples from healthy donors and cancer patients. The assay was immunoSEQ multiplex PCR, and TCRdb's table has in-frame clones only and misses some. The repertoire holds some 44,000 clones, with 70% as singletons. Sequenced: formalin-fixed, paraffin-embedded tissue. This chain uses TRBV7-6 with TRBJ2-7; D not certain. The TCR sequence derives from a male donor with melanoma. The CDR3 sequence: CASSLAQTYEQYF. The CDR3 bases are TGTGCCAGCAGCTTAGCCCAGACCTACGAGCAGTACTTC.